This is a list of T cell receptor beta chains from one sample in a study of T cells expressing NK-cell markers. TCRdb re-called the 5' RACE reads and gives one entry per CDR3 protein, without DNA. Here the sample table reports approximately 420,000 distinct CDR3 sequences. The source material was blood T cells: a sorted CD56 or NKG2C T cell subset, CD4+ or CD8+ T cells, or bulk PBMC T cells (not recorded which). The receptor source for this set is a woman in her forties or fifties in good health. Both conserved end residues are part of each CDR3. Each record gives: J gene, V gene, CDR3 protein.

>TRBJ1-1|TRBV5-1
CASSLRTVMNTEAFF
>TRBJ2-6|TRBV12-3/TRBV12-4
CASSLRGQGIGANVLTF
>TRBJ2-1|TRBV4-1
CASSQGATGRLGEQFF
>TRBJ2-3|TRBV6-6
CASSQTSGIGDTQYF
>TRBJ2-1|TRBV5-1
CASSLGDQQSNEQFF
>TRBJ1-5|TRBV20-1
CSAKGGRVDQPQHF
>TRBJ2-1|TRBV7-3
CASSLLATSYNEQFF
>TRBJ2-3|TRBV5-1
CASTSGYGADTQYF
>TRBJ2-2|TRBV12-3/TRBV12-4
CASTSQGRGGELFF
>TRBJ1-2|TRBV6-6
CASSRELYGYTF
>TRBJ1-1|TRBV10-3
CAVQETGGLSIFF
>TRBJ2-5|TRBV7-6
CASSLEGPKETQYF
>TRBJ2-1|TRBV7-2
CASSLGARGQFF
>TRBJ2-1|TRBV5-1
CASSLAGQGALEQFF
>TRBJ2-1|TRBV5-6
CASSWDRANLGGFF
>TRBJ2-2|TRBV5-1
CASTIGGVHTGELFF
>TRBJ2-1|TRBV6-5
CASSYGRTSGNEQFF
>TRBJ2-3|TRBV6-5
CASSPLGRAGTDTQYF
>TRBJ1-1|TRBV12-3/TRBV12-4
CASKPTGGSKTEAFF
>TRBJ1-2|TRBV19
CASKVGVNHGYTF
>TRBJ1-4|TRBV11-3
CASSSSTGADRYATNEKLFF
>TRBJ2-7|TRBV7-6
CASSQGVSSYEQYF
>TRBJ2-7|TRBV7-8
CASRRAVGAYEQYF
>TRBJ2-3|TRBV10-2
CASSERGARADTQYF
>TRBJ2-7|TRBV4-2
CASSQNRLALAYEQYF
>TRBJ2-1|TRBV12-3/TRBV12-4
CASSSLPSPYNEQFF
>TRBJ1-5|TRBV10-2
CASRQGGGNQPQHF